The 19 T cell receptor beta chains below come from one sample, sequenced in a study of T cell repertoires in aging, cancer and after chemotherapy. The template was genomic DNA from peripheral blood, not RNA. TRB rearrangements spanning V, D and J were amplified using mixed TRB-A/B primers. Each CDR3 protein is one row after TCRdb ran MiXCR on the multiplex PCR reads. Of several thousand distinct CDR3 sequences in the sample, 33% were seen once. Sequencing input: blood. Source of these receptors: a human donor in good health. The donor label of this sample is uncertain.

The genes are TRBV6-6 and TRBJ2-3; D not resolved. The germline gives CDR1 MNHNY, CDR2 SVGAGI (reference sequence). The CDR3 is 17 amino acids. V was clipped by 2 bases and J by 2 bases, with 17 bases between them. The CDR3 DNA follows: TGTGCCAGCAGTTACCTGGGTAGGATCTGGGACACAGATACGCAGTATTTT. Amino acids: CASSYLGRIWDTDTQYF.

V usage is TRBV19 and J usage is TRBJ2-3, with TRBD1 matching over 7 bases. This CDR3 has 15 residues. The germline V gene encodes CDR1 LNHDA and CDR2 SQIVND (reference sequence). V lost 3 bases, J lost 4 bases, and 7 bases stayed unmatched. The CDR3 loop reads CASSIGTARPDTQYF. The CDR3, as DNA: TGTGCCAGTAGTATTGGGACAGCGCGCCCAGATACGCAGTATTTT.

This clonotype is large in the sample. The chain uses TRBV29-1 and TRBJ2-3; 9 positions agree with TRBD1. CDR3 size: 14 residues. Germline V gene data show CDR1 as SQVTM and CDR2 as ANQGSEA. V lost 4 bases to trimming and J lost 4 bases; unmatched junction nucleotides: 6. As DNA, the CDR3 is TGCAGCGTTGCCGGGACAGGGAGGGCAGATACGCAGTATTTT. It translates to CSVAGTGRADTQYF.

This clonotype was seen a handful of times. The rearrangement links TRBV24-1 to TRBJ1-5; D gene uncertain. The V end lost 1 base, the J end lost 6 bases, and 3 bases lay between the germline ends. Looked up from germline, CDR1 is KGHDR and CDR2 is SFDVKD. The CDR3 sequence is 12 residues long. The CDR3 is CATSDLGQPQHF. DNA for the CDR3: TGTGCCACCAGTGATTTAGGTCAGCCCCAGCATTTT.

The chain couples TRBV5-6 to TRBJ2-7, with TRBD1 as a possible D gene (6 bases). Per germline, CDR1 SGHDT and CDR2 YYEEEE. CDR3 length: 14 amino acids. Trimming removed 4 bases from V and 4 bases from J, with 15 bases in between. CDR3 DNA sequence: TGTGCCAGCAGCCTACAGGGAAAACTGTACGAGCAGTACTTC. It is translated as CASSLQGKLYEQYF.

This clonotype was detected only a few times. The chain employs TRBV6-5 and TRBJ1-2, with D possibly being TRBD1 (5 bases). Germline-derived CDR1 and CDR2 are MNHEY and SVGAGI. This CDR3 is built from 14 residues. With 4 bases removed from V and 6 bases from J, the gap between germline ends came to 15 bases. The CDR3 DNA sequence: TGTGCCAGCAGTTGGGACCTCCCCCTCCATGGCTACACCTTC. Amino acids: CASSWDLPLHGYTF.

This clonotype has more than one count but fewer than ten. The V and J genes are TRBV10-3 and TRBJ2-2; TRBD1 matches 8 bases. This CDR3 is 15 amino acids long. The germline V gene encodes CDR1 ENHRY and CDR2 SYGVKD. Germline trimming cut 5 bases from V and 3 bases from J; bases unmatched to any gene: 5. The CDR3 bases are TGTGCCATCAGTCCGGGACAGGAGGACACCGGGGAGCTGTTTTTT. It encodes CAISPGQEDTGELFF.

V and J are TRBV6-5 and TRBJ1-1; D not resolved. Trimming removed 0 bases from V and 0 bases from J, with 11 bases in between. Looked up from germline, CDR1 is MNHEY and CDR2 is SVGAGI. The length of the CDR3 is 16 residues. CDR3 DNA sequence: TGTGCCAGCAGTTACTCGTCCAGACACTTGAACACTGAAGCTTTCTTT. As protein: CASSYSSRHLNTEAFF.

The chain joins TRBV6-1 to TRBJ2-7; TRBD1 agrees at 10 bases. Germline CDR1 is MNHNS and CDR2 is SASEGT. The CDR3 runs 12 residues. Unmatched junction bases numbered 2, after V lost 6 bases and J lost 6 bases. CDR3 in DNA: TGTGCCAGCAGGACAGGGGGCCGCGAGCAGTACTTC. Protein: CASRTGGREQYF.

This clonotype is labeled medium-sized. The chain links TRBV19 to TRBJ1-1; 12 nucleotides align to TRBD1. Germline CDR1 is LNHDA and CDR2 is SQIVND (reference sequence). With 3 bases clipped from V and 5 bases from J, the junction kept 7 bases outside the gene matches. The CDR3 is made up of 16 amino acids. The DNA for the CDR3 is TGTGCCAGTAGTATGCCGGGACAGGGGGCGCTGACTGAAGCTTTCTTT. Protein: CASSMPGQGALTEAFF.

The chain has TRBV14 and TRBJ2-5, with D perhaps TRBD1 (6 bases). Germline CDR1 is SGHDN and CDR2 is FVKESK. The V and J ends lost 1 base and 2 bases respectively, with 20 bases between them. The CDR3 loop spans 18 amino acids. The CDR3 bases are TGTGCCAGCAGCCAAGCTATCGACAGGACCAGCCGTCAAGAGACCCAGTACTTC. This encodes CASSQAIDRTSRQETQYF.

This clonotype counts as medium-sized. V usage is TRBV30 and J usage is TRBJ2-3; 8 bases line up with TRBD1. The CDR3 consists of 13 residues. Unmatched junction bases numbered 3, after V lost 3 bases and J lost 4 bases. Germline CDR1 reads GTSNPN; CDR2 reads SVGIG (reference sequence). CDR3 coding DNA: TGTGCCTGGAGGGACAGGGACGCAGATACGCAGTATTTT. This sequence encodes CAWRDRDADTQYF.

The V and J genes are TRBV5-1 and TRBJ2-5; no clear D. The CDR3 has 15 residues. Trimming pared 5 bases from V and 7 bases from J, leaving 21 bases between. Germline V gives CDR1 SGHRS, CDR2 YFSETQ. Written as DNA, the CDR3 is TGCGCCAGCAGACCCCAAGGGAACGCAGTTTTGACCCAGTACTTC. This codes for CASRPQGNAVLTQYF. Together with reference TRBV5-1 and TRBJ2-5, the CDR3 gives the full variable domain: KAGVTQTPRYLIKTRGQQVTLSCSPISGHRSVSWYQQTPGQGLQFLFEYFSETQRNKGNFPGRFSGRQFSNSRSEMNVSTLELGDSALYLCASRPQGNAVLTQYFGPGTRLLVL.

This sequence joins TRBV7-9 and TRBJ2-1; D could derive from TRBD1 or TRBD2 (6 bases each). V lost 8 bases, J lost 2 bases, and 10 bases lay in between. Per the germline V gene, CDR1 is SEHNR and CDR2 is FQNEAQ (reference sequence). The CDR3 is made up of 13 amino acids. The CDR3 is CASLEGAYNEQFF. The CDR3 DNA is TGTGCCAGCTTGGAGGGGGCCTACAATGAGCAGTTCTTC.

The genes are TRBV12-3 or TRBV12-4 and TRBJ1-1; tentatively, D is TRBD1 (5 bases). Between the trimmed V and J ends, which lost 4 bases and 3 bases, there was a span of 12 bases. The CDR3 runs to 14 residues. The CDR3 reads CASSSDSQHTEAFF. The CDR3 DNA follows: TGTGCCAGCAGTTCAGACAGCCAACACACTGAAGCTTTCTTT.

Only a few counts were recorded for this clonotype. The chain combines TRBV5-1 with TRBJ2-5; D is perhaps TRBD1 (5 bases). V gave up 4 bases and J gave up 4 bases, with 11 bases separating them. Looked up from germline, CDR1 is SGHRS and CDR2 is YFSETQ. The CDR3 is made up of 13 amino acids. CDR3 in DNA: TGCGCCAGCAGCGCAGGGCAGGGAGAGACCCAGTACTTC. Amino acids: CASSAGQGETQYF.

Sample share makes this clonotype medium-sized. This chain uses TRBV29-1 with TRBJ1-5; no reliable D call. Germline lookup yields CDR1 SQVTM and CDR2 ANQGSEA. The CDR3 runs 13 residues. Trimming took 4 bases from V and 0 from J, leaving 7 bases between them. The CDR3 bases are TGCAGCGTTGCGGGTTATAGCAATCAGCCCCAGCATTTT. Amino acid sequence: CSVAGYSNQPQHF. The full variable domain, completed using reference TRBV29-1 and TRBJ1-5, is SAVISQKPSRDICQRGTSLTIQCQVDSQVTMMFWYRQQPGQSLTLIATANQGSEATYESGFVIDKFPISRPNLTFSTLTVSNMSPEDSSIYLCSVAGYSNQPQHFGDGTRLSIL.

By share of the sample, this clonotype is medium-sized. The CDR3 DNA reads as TGTGCCTGGAGCGGGGGGACCTACGAGCAGTACTTC. Amino acids: CAWSGGTYEQYF. The rearrangement uses TRBV30 and TRBJ2-7, with 7 positions matching TRBD2. The CDR3 length is 12 residues. V trimming: 3 bases; J trimming: 2 bases; junction bases outside the gene matches: 1. CDR1 is GTSNPN, CDR2 SVGIG, per germline (reference sequence).

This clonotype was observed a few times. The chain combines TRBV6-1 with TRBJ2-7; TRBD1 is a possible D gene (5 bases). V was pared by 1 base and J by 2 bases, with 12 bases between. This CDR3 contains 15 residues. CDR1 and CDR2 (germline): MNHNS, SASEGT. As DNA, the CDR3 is TGTGCCAGCAGTGAAGGCTTAGGGGTACCCTACGAGCAGTACTTC. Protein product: CASSEGLGVPYEQYF.